These T cell receptor beta chains were read from a single sample in a study of CD8 T cells in ankylosing spondylitis. TCRdb called the 5' RACE reads again in MiXCR, with one record for every CDR3 protein. The sample carries roughly 700,000 distinct CDR3 sequences, under 20% recorded once. Material: blood, either unsorted or a sorted T cell fraction (not recorded which). These TCRs come from a male donor with ankylosing spondylitis. Each CDR3 is given with its conserved first and last residue. D genes are given only for firm matches. Clone size is stated in some rows and not others, as once, few, many or a class when expanded.

NA	few	TRBV7-8	TRBJ1-2	TGTGCCAGCAGCTTGACGGACAGCCCCTATGGCTACACCTTC	CASSLTDSPYGYTF
NA	NA	TRBV7-8	TRBJ1-5	TGTGCCAGCAGCCCCGGGCTTATTTATTCCCAGCCCCAGCATTTT	CASSPGLIYSQPQHF
TRBD2	few	TRBV6-1	TRBJ2-1	TGTGCCAGCAGTGTAGCGGGAGTGTCCTACAATGAGCAGTTCTTC	CASSVAGVSYNEQFF
TRBD1	few	TRBV12-3/TRBV12-4	TRBJ2-7	TGTGCCAGCAGTACCGGGACAGGGGGCCCCTACGAGCAGTACTTC	CASSTGTGGPYEQYF
NA	NA	TRBV29-1	TRBJ2-2	TGCAGCGTTGTCGGGGGGCCCTGGGGCGGGGAGCTGTTTTTT	CSVVGGPWGGELFF
NA	few	TRBV5-1	TRBJ2-1	TGCGCCAGCAGCTCAAACCCGACAGGCGGTAATGAGCAGTTCTTC	CASSSNPTGGNEQFF
TRBD2	few	TRBV12-3/TRBV12-4	TRBJ2-7	TGTGCCAGCAGTTTAGCGTCGGGTCTAGCGGGGGCCCCGGGCGAGCAGTACTTC	CASSLASGLAGAPGEQYF
NA	few	TRBV29-1	TRBJ2-3	TGCAGCGTTGATGGGTTATCGCGAAATACGCAGTATTTT	CSVDGLSRNTQYF
TRBD1	few	TRBV5-6	TRBJ2-2	TGTGCCAGCAGCTACACCGGGACAGGGATCGGGGAGCTGTTTTTT	CASSYTGTGIGELFF
TRBD2	few	TRBV12-3/TRBV12-4	TRBJ2-7	TGTGCCAGCAGATTTAGCGGGTCTGCCTACGAGCAGTACTTC	CASRFSGSAYEQYF
TRBD1	NA	TRBV2	TRBJ1-2	TGTGCCAGCAGCGCACAGGGGGGCTATGGCTACACCTTC	CASSAQGGYGYTF
NA	few	TRBV9	TRBJ2-1	TGTGCCAGCAGCGAGGGACATGAGCAGTTCTTC	CASSEGHEQFF
NA	NA	TRBV6-5	TRBJ1-5	TGTGCCAGCAGTTACGGGGATGGGGTTCAGCCCCAGCATTTT	CASSYGDGVQPQHF
NA	NA	TRBV2	TRBJ2-7	TGTGCCAGCAGCCCTAATTGGGAAACCTCGGAGCAGTACTTC	CASSPNWETSEQYF
NA	NA	TRBV6-1	TRBJ1-3	TGTGCCAGCAGCTTGGGACGGATTTCTGGAAACACCATATATTTT	CASSLGRISGNTIYF
TRBD2	few	TRBV6-5	TRBJ2-3	TGTGCCAGCAGTCACCGGACTAGCGGCACAGATACGCAGTATTTT	CASSHRTSGTDTQYF
TRBD2	few	TRBV14	TRBJ2-3	TGTGCCAGCAGTCTAGCGGGAGTCAAAGATACGCAGTATTTT	CASSLAGVKDTQYF
NA	few	TRBV20-1	TRBJ2-2	TGCAGTGCTCCACACCGTACAGCCAACACCGGGGAGCTGTTTTTT	CSAPHRTANTGELFF
NA	few	TRBV2	TRBJ2-7	TGTGCCAGCAGGGCAGGGTTGTCCTACGAGCAGTACTTC	CASRAGLSYEQYF
NA	NA	TRBV4-1	TRBJ2-2	TGCGCCAGCAGCCAGGACAGGAGGGGCACCGGGGAGCTGTTTTTT	CASSQDRRGTGELFF
NA	few	TRBV5-1	TRBJ1-1	TGCGCCAGCAGCCCAACGACCGGGACGGGGAACACTGAAGCTTTCTTT	CASSPTTGTGNTEAFF
NA	NA	TRBV5-1	TRBJ2-3	TGCGCCAGCAAGGGGAGTATCGTGACAGATACGCAGTATTTT	CASKGSIVTDTQYF